The clone carrying this T cell receptor (beta chain) appeared many times. Its antigen is unidentified. The CDR3 has 15 residues. The trim removed 6 bases at V and 5 bases at J, leaving 7 bases unmatched. Germline V gives CDR1 MDHEN, CDR2 SYDVKM. This sample is part of a study of T cell repertoires in cytomegalovirus infection. The overall study: From public TCR beta signatures came an indication of both CMV infection and matching HLA type. Points from the study as a whole: CMV carriers with the relevant HLA were identified by cumulative public TCR beta family frequency. HLA-C-restricted TCR beta clonotypes specific for CMV led the ex vivo response.

MiXCR was run by TCRdb on the reads, yielding one entry per CDR3 protein. The top ten clones hold more than 2.5% of a sample with under 350,000 distinct CDR3 sequences, around 10% of them seen once. The sequenced material came from PBMCs. This chain links TRBV28 with TRBJ2-1; 10 nucleotides line up with TRBD2. The clonotype originates from a human donor in good health (CMV status not recorded). Some clones in this sample may be carry-over from other donors' samples. DNA for the CDR3: TGTGCCAGCAGCTTTCTAGCGGGGGCCGACAATGAGCAGTTCTTC. Protein product: CASSFLAGADNEQFF.